This entry features one TCR beta chain sequence. The antigen is not known. This specimen belongs to a study of CD8 T cells in ankylosing spondylitis. Points from the study as a whole: With a CD8+ phenotype, disease-linked clones were relatively rare in peripheral blood. About 8 highly homologous variants made up a TCR beta motif, and this motif appeared characteristic of ankylosing spondylitis blood. Existing reports had already noted some motif variants in reactive arthritis synovial fluid and blood. The authors reported significant enrichment of disease-linked clones in matched ankylosing spondylitis synovial fluid.

CDR3 length: 13 amino acids. Germline V gene sequence: CDR1 ENHRY, CDR2 SYGVKD. V was trimmed by 4 bases and J by 7 bases, leaving 14 bases between them. TCRdb called the 5' RACE reads again in MiXCR, with one record for every CDR3 protein. The table records roughly 440,000 distinct CDR3 sequences, 15% to 20% of them present only once. The source is a male donor with ankylosing spondylitis. Material for sequencing was blood, either unsorted or a sorted T cell fraction (not recorded which). The chain is built from TRBV10-3 and TRBJ2-7; D remains unclear. This chain's CDR3 is CAISGATPGEQYF. The CDR3 nucleotides are TGTGCCATCAGTGGAGCCACTCCGGGTGAGCAGTACTTC.